This TCR beta chain derives from a study of blood T cell repertoires in COVID-19. Study at large: From the United States, Italy and Spain came samples of acute and convalescent COVID-19. Nucleic acid was either cDNA or gDNA, and it came from T cells, B-cell-depleted T cells, or PBMCs.

Authors' analysis steps: Researchers report that nucleated cell counts were estimated from reference gene primer amplification. Libraries were prepared by immunoSEQ multiplex PCR; TCRdb keeps only in-frame clonotypes and omits some of them. V and J calls and clone size are as listed in that table; D and trimming were resolved from the DNA. The table has 120,000 to 150,000 clones, less than 90% seen once. Germline CDR1 and CDR2: MNHEY and SVGAGI. The CDR3 has 15 residues. Trimming left V 10 bases short and J 1 base short, with 17 bases between. This sequence joins TRBV6-5 and TRBJ2-4; weak D call: TRBD1 (6 bases). The clonotype was recovered from a human donor in a cohort sampled during active COVID-19. Sequenced sample: peripheral blood. This chain's CDR3 is CATMAGALAKNIQYF. As DNA, the CDR3 is TGTGCCACCATGGCAGGGGCTTTGGCCAAAAACATTCAGTACTTC.